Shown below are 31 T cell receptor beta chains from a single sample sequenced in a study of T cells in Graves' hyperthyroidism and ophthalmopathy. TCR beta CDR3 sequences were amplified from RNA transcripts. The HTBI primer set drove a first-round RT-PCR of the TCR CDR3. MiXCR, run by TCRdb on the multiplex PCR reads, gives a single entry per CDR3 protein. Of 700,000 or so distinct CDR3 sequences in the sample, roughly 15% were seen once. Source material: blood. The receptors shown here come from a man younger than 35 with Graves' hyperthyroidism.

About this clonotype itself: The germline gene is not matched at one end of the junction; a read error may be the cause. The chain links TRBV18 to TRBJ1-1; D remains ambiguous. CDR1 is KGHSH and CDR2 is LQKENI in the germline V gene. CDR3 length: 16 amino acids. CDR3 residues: CAGSPELPGLDTEAFF. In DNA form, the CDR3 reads TGTGCCGGCTCACCGGAACTGCCGGGATTGGACACTGAAGCTTTCTTT.

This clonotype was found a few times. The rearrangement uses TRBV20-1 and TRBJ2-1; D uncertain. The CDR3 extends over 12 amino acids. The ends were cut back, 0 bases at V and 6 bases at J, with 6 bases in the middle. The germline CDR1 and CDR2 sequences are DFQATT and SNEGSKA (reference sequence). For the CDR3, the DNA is TGCAGTGCTAGAGATTTCAGCAATGAGCAGTTCTTC. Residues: CSARDFSNEQFF.

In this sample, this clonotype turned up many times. The CDR3 nucleotides read TGTGCCAGCAGCAGCCGGACTAGCGGGGGAGAATGGGGCACAGATACGCAGTATTTT. Its translation: CASSSRTSGGEWGTDTQYF. This chain links TRBV11-1 with TRBJ2-3; the match to TRBD2 covers 13 bases. CDR1 and CDR2 from the germline V gene are SGHAT and FQDESV (reference sequence). The CDR3 is made up of 19 amino acids. V lost 5 bases, J lost 1 base, and 12 bases stayed unmatched. Full variable domain (missing parts from reference TRBV11-1 and TRBJ2-3): EAEVAQSPRYKITEKSQAVAFWCDPISGHATLYWYRQILGQGPELLVQFQDESVVDDSQLPKDRFSAERLKGVDSTLKIQPAELGDSAMYLCASSSRTSGGEWGTDTQYFGPGTRLTVL.

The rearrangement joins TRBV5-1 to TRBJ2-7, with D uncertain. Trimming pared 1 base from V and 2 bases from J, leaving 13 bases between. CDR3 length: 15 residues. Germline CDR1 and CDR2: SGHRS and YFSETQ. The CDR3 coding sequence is TGCGCCAGCAGCTTGTGGAGCCCGAAGACCTACGAGCAGTACTTC. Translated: CASSLWSPKTYEQYF. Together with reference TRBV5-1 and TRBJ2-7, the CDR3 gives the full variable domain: KAGVTQTPRYLIKTRGQQVTLSCSPISGHRSVSWYQQTPGQGLQFLFEYFSETQRNKGNFPGRFSGRQFSNSRSEMNVSTLELGDSALYLCASSLWSPKTYEQYFGPGTRLTVT.

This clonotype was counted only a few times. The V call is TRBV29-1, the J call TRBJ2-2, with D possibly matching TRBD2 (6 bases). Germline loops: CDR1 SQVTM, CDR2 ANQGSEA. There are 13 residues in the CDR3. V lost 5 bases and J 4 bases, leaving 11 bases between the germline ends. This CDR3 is CSVRTSRTGELFF. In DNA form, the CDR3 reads TGCAGCGTTCGAACTAGCCGCACCGGGGAGCTGTTTTTT.

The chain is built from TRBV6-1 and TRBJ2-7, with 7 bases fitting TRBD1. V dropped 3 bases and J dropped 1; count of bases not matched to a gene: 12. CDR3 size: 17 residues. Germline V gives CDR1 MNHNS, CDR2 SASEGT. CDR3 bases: TGTGCCAGCAGTGAGGCCCGACAGGGAAAAAGGTCCTACGAGCAGTACTTC. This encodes CASSEARQGKRSYEQYF.

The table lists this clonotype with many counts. CDR3 bases: TGCAGTGCTAGTATTGAGTACAATGAGCAGTTCTTC. This translates into CSASIEYNEQFF. V and J are TRBV20-1 and TRBJ2-1, with unresolved D. The CDR3 has 12 residues. Germline V gene sequence: CDR1 DFQATT, CDR2 SNEGSKA (reference sequence). Trimming took off 3 bases at V and 4 bases at J, with 7 bases between the two ends.

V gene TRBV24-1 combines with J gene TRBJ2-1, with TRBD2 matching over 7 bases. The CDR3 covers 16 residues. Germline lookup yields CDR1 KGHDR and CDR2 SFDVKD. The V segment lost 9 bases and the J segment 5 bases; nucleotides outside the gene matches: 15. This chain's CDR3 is CATGGTAGKTDNEQFF. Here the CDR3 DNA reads TGTGCCACCGGGGGAACAGCGGGAAAAACCGACAATGAGCAGTTCTTC.

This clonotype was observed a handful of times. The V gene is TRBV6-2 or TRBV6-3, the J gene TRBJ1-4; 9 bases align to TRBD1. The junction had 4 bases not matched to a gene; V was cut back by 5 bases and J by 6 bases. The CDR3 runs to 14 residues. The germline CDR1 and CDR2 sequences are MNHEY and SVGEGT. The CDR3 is CASSTGTGYEKLFF. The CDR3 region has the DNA TGTGCCAGCAGTACCGGGACAGGGTATGAAAAACTGTTTTTT.

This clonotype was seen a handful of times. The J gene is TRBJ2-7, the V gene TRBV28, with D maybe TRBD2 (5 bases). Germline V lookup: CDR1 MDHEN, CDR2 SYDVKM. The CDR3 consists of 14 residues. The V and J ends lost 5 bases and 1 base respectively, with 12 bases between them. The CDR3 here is CASSAGLKSYEQYF. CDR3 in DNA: TGTGCCAGCAGTGCAGGACTGAAATCCTACGAGCAGTACTTC.

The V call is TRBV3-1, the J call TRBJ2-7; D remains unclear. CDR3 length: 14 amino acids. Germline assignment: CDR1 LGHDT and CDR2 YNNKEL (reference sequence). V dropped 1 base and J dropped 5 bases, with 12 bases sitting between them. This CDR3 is CASSQVERPDEQYF. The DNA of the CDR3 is TGTGCCAGCAGCCAAGTAGAGAGGCCAGACGAGCAGTACTTC.

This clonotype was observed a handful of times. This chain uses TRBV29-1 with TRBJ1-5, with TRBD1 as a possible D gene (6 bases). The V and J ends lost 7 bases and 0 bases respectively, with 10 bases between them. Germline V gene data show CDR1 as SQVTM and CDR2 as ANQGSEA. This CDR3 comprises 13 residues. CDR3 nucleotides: TGCAGCGCCACAGGGAATAGCAATCAGCCCCAGCATTTT. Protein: CSATGNSNQPQHF.

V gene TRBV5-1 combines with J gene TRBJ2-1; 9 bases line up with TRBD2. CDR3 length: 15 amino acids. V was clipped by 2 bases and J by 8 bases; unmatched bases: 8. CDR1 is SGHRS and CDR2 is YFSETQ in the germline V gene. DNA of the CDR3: TGCGCCAGCAGCTTTTTAGGCGGGAGGGCCGATGAGCAGTTCTTC. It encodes CASSFLGGRADEQFF.

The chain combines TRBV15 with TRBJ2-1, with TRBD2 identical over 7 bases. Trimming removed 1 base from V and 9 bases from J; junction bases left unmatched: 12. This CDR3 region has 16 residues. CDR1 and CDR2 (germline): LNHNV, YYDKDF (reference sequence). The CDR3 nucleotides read TGTGCCACCAGCAGAGGACTAGCCCGAAGCAGTAGTGAGCAGTTCTTC. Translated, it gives CATSRGLARSSSEQFF.

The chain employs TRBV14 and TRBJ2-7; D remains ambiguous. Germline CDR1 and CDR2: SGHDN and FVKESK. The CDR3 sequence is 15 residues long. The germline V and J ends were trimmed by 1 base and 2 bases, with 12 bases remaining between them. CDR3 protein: CASSQVLGMTYEQYF. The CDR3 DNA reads TGTGCCAGCAGCCAAGTGCTGGGAATGACCTACGAGCAGTACTTC.

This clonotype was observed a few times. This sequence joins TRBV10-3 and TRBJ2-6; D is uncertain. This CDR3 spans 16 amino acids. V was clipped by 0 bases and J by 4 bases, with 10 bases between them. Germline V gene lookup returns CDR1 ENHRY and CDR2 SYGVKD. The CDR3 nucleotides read TGTGCCATCAGTGAGTCGAATGGGTCCGGGGCCAACGTCCTGACTTTC. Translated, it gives CAISESNGSGANVLTF.

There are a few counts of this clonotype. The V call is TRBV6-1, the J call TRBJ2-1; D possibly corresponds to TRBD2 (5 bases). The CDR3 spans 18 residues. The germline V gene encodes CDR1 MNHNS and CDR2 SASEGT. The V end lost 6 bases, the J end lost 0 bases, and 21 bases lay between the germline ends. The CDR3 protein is CASRRTLGPTSSYNEQFF. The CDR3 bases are TGTGCCAGCAGAAGGACTCTCGGACCGACGAGCTCCTACAATGAGCAGTTCTTC.

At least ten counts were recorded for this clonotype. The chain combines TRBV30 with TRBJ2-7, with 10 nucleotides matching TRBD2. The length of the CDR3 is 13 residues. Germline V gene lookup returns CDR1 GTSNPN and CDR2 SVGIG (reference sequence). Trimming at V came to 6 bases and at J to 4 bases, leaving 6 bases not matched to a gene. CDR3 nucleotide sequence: TGTGCCTGTTCCGGACTAGCGGATTACGAGCAGTACTTC. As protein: CACSGLADYEQYF. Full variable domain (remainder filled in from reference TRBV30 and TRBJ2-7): SQTIHQWPATLVQPVGSPLSLECTVEGTSNPNLYWYRQAAGRGLQLLFYSVGIGQISSEVPQNLSASRPQDRQFILSSKKLLLSDSGFYLCACSGLADYEQYFGPGTRLTVT.

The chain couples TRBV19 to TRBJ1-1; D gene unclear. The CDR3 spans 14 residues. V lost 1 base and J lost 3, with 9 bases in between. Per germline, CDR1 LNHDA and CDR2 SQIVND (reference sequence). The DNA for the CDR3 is TGTGCCAGTAGTATAGGGAGGATGGACACTGAAGCTTTCTTT. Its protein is CASSIGRMDTEAFF.

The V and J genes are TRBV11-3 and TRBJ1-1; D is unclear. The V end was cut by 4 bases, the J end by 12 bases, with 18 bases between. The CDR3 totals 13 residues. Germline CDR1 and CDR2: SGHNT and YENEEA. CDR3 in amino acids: CASSSPPGYKPFF. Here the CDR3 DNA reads TGTGCCAGCAGCTCGCCTCCCGGCTACAAGCCTTTCTTT.

CDR3 sequence: CASSLHSGSTDTQYF. The DNA for the CDR3 is TGTGCCAGCAGCTTACATAGCGGGAGCACAGATACGCAGTATTTT. The V call is TRBV7-3, the J call TRBJ2-3, with 7 bases that match TRBD2. The CDR3 has 15 residues. V gave up 2 bases and J gave up 0 bases; unmatched junction bases: 2. The germline CDR1 and CDR2 sequences are SGHTA and FQGTGA.

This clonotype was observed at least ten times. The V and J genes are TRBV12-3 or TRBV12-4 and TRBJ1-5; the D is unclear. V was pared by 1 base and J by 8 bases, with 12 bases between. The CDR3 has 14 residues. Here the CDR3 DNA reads TGTGCCAGCAGTTTAGGAGGCGCTTATGAGCCCCAGCATTTT. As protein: CASSLGGAYEPQHF.

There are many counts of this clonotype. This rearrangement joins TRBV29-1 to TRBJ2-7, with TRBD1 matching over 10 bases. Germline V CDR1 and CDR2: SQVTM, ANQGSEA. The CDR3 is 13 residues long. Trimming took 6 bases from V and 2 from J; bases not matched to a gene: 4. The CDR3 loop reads CSVGQGMPYEQYF. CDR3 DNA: TGCAGCGTGGGACAGGGGATGCCCTACGAGCAGTACTTC.

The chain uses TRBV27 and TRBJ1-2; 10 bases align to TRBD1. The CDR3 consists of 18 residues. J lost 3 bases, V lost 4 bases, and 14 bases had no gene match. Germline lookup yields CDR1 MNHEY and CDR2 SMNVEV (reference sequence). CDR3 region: CASSSYRDRGEGYYGYTF. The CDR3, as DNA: TGTGCCAGCAGTTCATACCGGGACAGGGGAGAGGGGTACTATGGCTACACCTTC.

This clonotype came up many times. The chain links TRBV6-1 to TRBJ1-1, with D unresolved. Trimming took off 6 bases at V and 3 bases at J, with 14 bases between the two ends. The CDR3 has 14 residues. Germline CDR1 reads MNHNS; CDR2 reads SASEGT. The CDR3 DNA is TGTGCCAGCAGGAAATGGGCCCGCGACACTGAAGCTTTCTTT. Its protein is CASRKWARDTEAFF.

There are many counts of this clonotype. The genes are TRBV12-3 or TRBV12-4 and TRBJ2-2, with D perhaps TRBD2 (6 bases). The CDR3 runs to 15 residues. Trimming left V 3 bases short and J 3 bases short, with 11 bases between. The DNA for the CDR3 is TGTGCCAGCAGTTTTCGTGGGGAGGACACCGGGGAGCTGTTTTTT. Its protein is CASSFRGEDTGELFF.

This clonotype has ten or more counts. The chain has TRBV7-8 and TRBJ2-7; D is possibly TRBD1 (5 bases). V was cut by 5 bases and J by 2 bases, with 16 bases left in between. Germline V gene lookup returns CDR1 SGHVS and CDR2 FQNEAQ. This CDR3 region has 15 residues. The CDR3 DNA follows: TGTGCCAGCAGCCACACAGGCCAGGGCACCTACGAGCAGTACTTC. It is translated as CASSHTGQGTYEQYF.

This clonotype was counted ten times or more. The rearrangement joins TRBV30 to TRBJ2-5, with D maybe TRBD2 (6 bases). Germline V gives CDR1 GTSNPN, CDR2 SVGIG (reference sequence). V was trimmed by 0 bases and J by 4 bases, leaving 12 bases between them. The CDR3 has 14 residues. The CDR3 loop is CAWSVTAGGETQYF. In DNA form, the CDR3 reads TGTGCCTGGAGTGTGACAGCGGGCGGAGAGACCCAGTACTTC.

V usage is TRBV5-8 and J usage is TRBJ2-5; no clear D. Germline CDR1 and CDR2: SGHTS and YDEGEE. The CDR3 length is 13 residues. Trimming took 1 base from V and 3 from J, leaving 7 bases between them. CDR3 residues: CASSLWQKETQYF. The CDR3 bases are TGTGCCAGCAGCTTGTGGCAAAAAGAGACCCAGTACTTC.

CDR3 DNA sequence: TGTGCCAGCAGCCAATGGGACTCCGCCTACGAGCAGTACTTC. Translation gives CASSQWDSAYEQYF. The chain employs TRBV4-2 and TRBJ2-7, with D perhaps matching TRBD2 (6 bases). CDR1 LGHNA and CDR2 YNFKEQ come from the germline V gene. The germline V and J ends were trimmed by 2 bases and 2 bases, with 10 bases remaining between them. This CDR3 contains 14 residues.

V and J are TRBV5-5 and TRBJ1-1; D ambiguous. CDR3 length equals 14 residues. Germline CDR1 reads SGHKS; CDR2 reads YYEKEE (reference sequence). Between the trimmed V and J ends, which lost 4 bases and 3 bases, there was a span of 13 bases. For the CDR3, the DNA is TGTGCCAGCAGCCCCGGACCGGTGGACACTGAAGCTTTCTTT. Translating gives CASSPGPVDTEAFF.